A single sample is the source of the 32 T cell receptor beta chains below, sequenced in a study of cytomegalovirus exposure and HLA in healthy donors. The PCR had 60 Vbeta and 13 Jbeta primers. The protocol was immunoSEQ multiplex PCR, while the TCRdb copy is restricted to in-frame clones and leaves out a portion. This table has around 190,000 clones, 60% to 80% appearing once. Specimen: PBMCs. The receptor set was obtained from a woman between 25 and 40 years old in good health and CMV-seropositive.

This clone was detected once. V is TRBV15 and J is TRBJ2-3, with TRBD2 identical over 13 bases. This CDR3 comprises 16 residues. Germline lookup yields CDR1 LNHNV and CDR2 YYDKDF (reference sequence). Trimming cost V 5 bases and J 5 bases; bases outside gene matches: 7. CDR3 amino acids: CATSALRLAGGDTQYF. The CDR3 nucleotides are TGTGCCACCAGCGCCCTTCGACTAGCGGGAGGAGATACGCAGTATTTT.

The gene calls are TRBV28 and TRBJ2-7, with a possible D match to TRBD2 (6 bases). The CDR3 is made up of 14 amino acids. Germline-derived CDR1 and CDR2 are MDHEN and SYDVKM. Trimming left V 8 bases short and J 7 bases short, with 21 bases between. CDR3 coding DNA: TGTGCCAGCGGCCCTCCGGGACGCGGGGATGAGCAGTACTTC. Translation gives CASGPPGRGDEQYF.

The genes are TRBV5-1 and TRBJ2-7, with a tentative D call TRBD1 (6 bases). V shed 0 bases and J shed 3 bases, with 25 bases lying between them. CDR3 length: 19 amino acids. Germline loops: CDR1 SGHRS, CDR2 YFSETQ. The CDR3 here is CASSLAYRADYPIHYEQYF. For the CDR3, the DNA is TGCGCCAGCAGCTTGGCCTACAGGGCCGACTACCCTATCCACTACGAGCAGTACTTC.

The chain couples TRBV11-2 to TRBJ2-5; tentatively, D is TRBD2 (5 bases). CDR3 length: 14 residues. V was clipped by 1 base and J by 1 base, with 7 bases between them. Germline V gene data show CDR1 as SGHAT and CDR2 as FQNNGV. This CDR3 is CASSLGLAQETQYF. The CDR3 nucleotides are TGTGCCAGCAGCTTAGGGCTAGCCCAAGAGACCCAGTACTTC.

This chain connects TRBV13 to TRBJ1-6; TRBD1 might be the D (5 bases). The CDR3 spans 14 residues. V lost 0 bases and J lost 6, with 6 bases in between. Per the germline V gene, CDR1 is PRHDT and CDR2 is FYEKMQ (reference sequence). As DNA, the CDR3 is TGTGCCAGCAGCTTAGGGCAGGGTAATTCACCCCTCCACTTT. It encodes CASSLGQGNSPLHF.

V gene TRBV7-9 combines with J gene TRBJ1-4, with TRBD1 as a possible D gene (5 bases). Germline V gives CDR1 SEHNR, CDR2 FQNEAQ (reference sequence). V lost 3 bases and J lost 6, with 17 bases in between. The CDR3 consists of 16 residues. The CDR3 spells CASSLTASSADEKLFF. The CDR3 nucleotides read TGTGCCAGCAGCTTGACAGCATCCTCCGCCGATGAAAAACTGTTTTTT.

The DNA of the CDR3 is TGTGCCACGGGACTAGCGGGGCCCACAGATACGCAGTATTTT. Translated: CATGLAGPTDTQYF. The chain combines TRBV5-6 with TRBJ2-3, with 13 bases aligning to TRBD2. Germline values: CDR1 SGHDT, CDR2 YYEEEE. J gave up 2 bases and V 9 bases, and 3 bases lay outside the gene matches. The CDR3 length is 14 residues.

The genes are TRBV7-9 and TRBJ1-1, with D perhaps TRBD1 (5 bases). There are 15 residues in the CDR3. The germline V gene has CDR1 SEHNR and CDR2 FQNEAQ (reference sequence). V was shortened by 5 bases and J by 1 base, with 14 bases between the two germline ends. The CDR3 DNA follows: TGTGCCAGCAGCCCCACCCGGGGGAAGAACACTGAAGCTTTCTTT. Its translation: CASSPTRGKNTEAFF. The variable domain in full, with the rest retrieved from reference TRBV7-9 and TRBJ1-1, is DTGVSQNPRHKITKRGQNVTFRCDPISEHNRLYWYRQTLGQGPEFLTYFQNEAQLEKSRLLSDRFSAERPKGSFSTLEIQRTEQGDSAMYLCASSPTRGKNTEAFFGQGTRLTVV.

The chain carries TRBV10-3 and TRBJ2-1; maybe TRBD2 (6 bases). With 2 bases removed from V and 1 base from J, the gap between germline ends came to 12 bases. The germline CDR1 and CDR2 sequences are ENHRY and SYGVKD. This CDR3 comprises 16 residues. DNA of the CDR3: TGTGCCATCAGTGAGCCGGGACTCCGATCCTACAATGAGCAGTTCTTC. Residues: CAISEPGLRSYNEQFF.

This rearrangement joins TRBV28 to TRBJ1-3; 8 nucleotides agree with TRBD1. Per the germline V gene, CDR1 is MDHEN and CDR2 is SYDVKM. V was pared by 6 bases and J by 0 bases, with 4 bases of the junction left unmatched. The CDR3 runs to 15 residues. For the CDR3, the DNA is TGTGCCAGCAGGGTAGACAGGGGCTCTGGAAACACCATATATTTT. This translates into CASRVDRGSGNTIYF.

The CDR3 DNA follows: TGTGCCAGCAGTGACTCAGGGGGCCGCAATCAGCCCCAGCATTTT. It codes for CASSDSGGRNQPQHF. This chain connects TRBV6-4 to TRBJ1-5; 7 bases are a match to TRBD1. The J segment lost 2 bases and the V segment lost 0 bases, leaving 1 base of the junction unmatched. The CDR3 has 15 residues. In germline, CDR1 is MRHNA, CDR2 SNTAGT.

This clone was observed once. This CDR3 is CASTARGQGDTEAFF. CDR3 DNA: TGTGCCAGCACCGCCCGAGGACAGGGCGACACTGAAGCTTTCTTT. This sequence joins TRBV6-5 and TRBJ1-1, with 8 bases identical to TRBD1. Germline values: CDR1 MNHEY, CDR2 SVGAGI. The CDR3 length is 15 residues. V lost 7 bases, J lost 3 bases, and 10 bases stayed unmatched.

The chain combines TRBV6-1 with TRBJ2-2; D is unresolved. This CDR3 is built from 12 residues. Germline V CDR1 and CDR2: MNHNS, SASEGT. V lost 7 bases to trimming and J lost 8 bases, with 11 bases between them. CDR3: CASTPYRGELFF. The CDR3 DNA reads TGTGCCAGCACGCCCTACCGAGGGGAGCTGTTTTTT.

The chain has TRBV27 and TRBJ2-3; D unresolved. CDR3 length equals 12 residues. Trimming cost V 7 bases and J 5 bases, with 10 bases left between them. Germline V gene sequence: CDR1 MNHEY, CDR2 SMNVEV (reference sequence). CDR3 coding DNA: TGTGCCAGCATTCGTCCGGTAGATACGCAGTATTTT. Translation gives CASIRPVDTQYF.

The V gene is TRBV5-1, the J gene TRBJ2-7; tentative D call: TRBD1 (5 bases). Trimming left V 0 bases short and J 3 bases short, with 7 bases between. Per the germline V gene, CDR1 is SGHRS and CDR2 is YFSETQ. This CDR3 has 13 residues. For the CDR3, the DNA is TGCGCCAGCAGCTTGGGACAGTACTACGAGCAGTACTTC. Residues: CASSLGQYYEQYF.

The chain links TRBV5-4 to TRBJ2-5; no clear D. The CDR3 length is 13 residues. Germline CDR1 reads SGHNT; CDR2 reads YYREEE (reference sequence). Trimming pared 1 base from V and 1 base from J, leaving 5 bases between. The CDR3 sequence is CASSLNSQETQYF. CDR3 coding DNA: TGTGCCAGCAGCTTGAACAGCCAAGAGACCCAGTACTTC. The variable domain in full, completed from reference TRBV5-4 and TRBJ2-5, reads ETGVTQSPTHLIKTRGQQVTLRCSSQSGHNTVSWYQQALGQGPQFIFQYYREEENGRGNFPPRFSGLQFPNYSSELNVNALELDDSALYLCASSLNSQETQYFGPGTRLLVL.

The chain carries TRBV2 and TRBJ2-6; D gene unclear. Germline V gives CDR1 SNHLY, CDR2 FYNNEI. The ends were cut back, 7 bases at V and 0 bases at J, with 10 bases in the middle. The CDR3 has 15 amino acids. CDR3 coding DNA: TGTGCCAGCATAGCTGTGAGCTCTGGGGCCAACGTCCTGACTTTC. Residues: CASIAVSSGANVLTF. Looking up the rest from reference TRBV2 and TRBJ2-6 gives the full variable domain: EPEVTQTPSHQVTQMGQEVILRCVPISNHLYFYWYRQILGQKVEFLVSFYNNEISEKSEIFDDQFSVERPDGSNFTLKIRSTKLEDSAMYFCASIAVSSGANVLTFGAGSRLTVL.

The chain couples TRBV27 to TRBJ1-4; D unresolved. Germline loops: CDR1 MNHEY, CDR2 SMNVEV (reference sequence). V lost 3 bases, J lost 12 bases, and 14 bases lay in between. This CDR3 is 13 amino acids long. The CDR3 DNA reads as TGTGCCAGCAGTTTTACGGCAGGTGTAGAACTGTTTTTT. Translated: CASSFTAGVELFF.

The chain employs TRBV19 and TRBJ2-1, with TRBD2 matching over 10 bases. Germline loops: CDR1 LNHDA, CDR2 SQIVND (reference sequence). Trimming at V came to 7 bases and at J to 6 bases, leaving 6 bases not matched to a gene. The CDR3 has 14 residues. The CDR3 DNA reads TGTGCCAGTACAGCGGTAGCGGGAGGCAATGAGCAGTTCTTC. Translating gives CASTAVAGGNEQFF. The whole variable domain, remainder taken from reference TRBV19 and TRBJ2-1, is DGGITQSPKYLFRKEGQNVTLSCEQNLNHDAMYWYRQDPGQGLRLIYYSQIVNDFQKGDIAEGYSVSREKKESFPLTVTSAQKNPTAFYLCASTAVAGGNEQFFGPGTRLTVL.

The chain carries TRBV6-1 and TRBJ1-3, with D perhaps matching TRBD1 (6 bases). Germline V gene sequence: CDR1 MNHNS, CDR2 SASEGT. V was trimmed by 8 bases and J by 2 bases, leaving 10 bases between them. There are 13 residues in the CDR3. The CDR3 loop is CASAAGAGNTIYF. CDR3 nucleotide sequence: TGTGCCAGCGCAGCAGGGGCTGGAAACACCATATATTTT.

J is TRBJ2-3 and V is TRBV29-1; D remains unclear. The CDR3 has 11 residues. Germline V gene sequence: CDR1 SQVTM, CDR2 ANQGSEA. V was trimmed by 7 bases and J by 4 bases, leaving 9 bases between them. CDR3 sequence: CSAIRADTQYF. DNA for the CDR3: TGCAGCGCCATACGGGCAGATACGCAGTATTTT.

The chain links TRBV11-2 to TRBJ1-3; TRBD1 agrees at 7 bases. There are 17 residues in the CDR3. The trim removed 1 base at V and 1 base at J, leaving 7 bases unmatched. Germline V CDR1 and CDR2: SGHAT, FQNNGV. CDR3 region: CASSLGGGTDSGNTIYF. The CDR3 DNA reads TGTGCCAGCAGCTTAGGGGGTGGGACAGATTCTGGAAACACCATATATTTT.

The chain employs TRBV7-8 and TRBJ1-4, with D perhaps TRBD1 (5 bases). From germline, CDR1 is SGHVS and CDR2 FQNEAQ. The CDR3 length is 16 residues. V dropped 2 bases and J dropped 4 bases, with 14 bases sitting between them. The CDR3 nucleotides are TGTGCCAGCAGCTTAAAAAAATCCGGGGGTAATGAAAAACTGTTTTTT. Amino acids: CASSLKKSGGNEKLFF.

J is TRBJ2-2 and V is TRBV14, with 7 bases matching TRBD2. CDR3 size: 16 residues. Trimming cost V 2 bases and J 2 bases; bases outside gene matches: 5. The germline gives CDR1 SGHDN, CDR2 FVKESK. CDR3 in amino acids: CASSQSAGSNTGELFF. The CDR3 DNA follows: TGTGCCAGCAGCCAATCAGCGGGGTCCAACACCGGGGAGCTGTTTTTT.

The chain uses TRBV6-1 and TRBJ2-2, with a weak D call TRBD1 (6 bases). Trimming cost V 3 bases and J 0 bases, with 8 bases left between them. This CDR3 comprises 15 residues. Germline V gene data show CDR1 as MNHNS and CDR2 as SASEGT. As DNA, the CDR3 is TGTGCCAGCAGTGATTACAGGGCGAACACCGGGGAGCTGTTTTTT. Translating gives CASSDYRANTGELFF.

The chain links TRBV13 to TRBJ2-7, with 10 bases matching TRBD2. The length of the CDR3 is 14 residues. From germline, CDR1 is PRHDT and CDR2 FYEKMQ (reference sequence). The J segment lost 3 bases and the V segment lost 1 base, leaving 0 bases of the junction unmatched. The CDR3 bases are TGTGCCAGCAGCTTAGCTAGCGGGAGCTACGAGCAGTACTTC. This codes for CASSLASGSYEQYF.

The chain links TRBV29-1 to TRBJ2-7; possible D gene TRBD2, 5 bases. From germline, CDR1 is SQVTM and CDR2 ANQGSEA. The CDR3 spans 10 residues. Between the trimmed V and J ends, which lost 7 bases and 7 bases, there was a span of 11 bases. This CDR3 reads CSADYLEQYF. In nucleotides, the CDR3 is TGCAGCGCCGACTACCTGGAGCAGTACTTC.

This clone turned up a few times. This chain connects TRBV6-5 to TRBJ1-1; 8 nucleotides match TRBD1. This CDR3 has 14 residues. V was clipped by 6 bases and J by 5 bases; unmatched bases: 8. Germline V gene lookup returns CDR1 MNHEY and CDR2 SVGAGI. This CDR3 is CASRRDRPWTEAFF. Here the CDR3 DNA reads TGTGCCAGCAGAAGGGACAGGCCGTGGACTGAAGCTTTCTTT.

The chain joins TRBV5-1 to TRBJ2-7, with TRBD1 identical over 7 bases. Germline trimming cut 4 bases from V and 1 base from J; bases unmatched to any gene: 8. CDR1 SGHRS and CDR2 YFSETQ come from the germline V gene. The CDR3 totals 15 residues. The CDR3 spells CASSAEQGPSYEQYF. CDR3 coding DNA: TGCGCCAGCAGCGCCGAACAGGGGCCATCCTACGAGCAGTACTTC.

The chain uses TRBV6-6 and TRBJ2-1, with a tentative D call TRBD2 (5 bases). CDR3 length equals 15 residues. Germline assignment: CDR1 MNHNY and CDR2 SVGAGI (reference sequence). The V end was cut by 0 bases, the J end by 10 bases, with 16 bases between. CDR3 sequence (DNA): TGTGCCAGCAGTTACTCGGAGTTTCGGGGTCACGAGCAGTTCTTC. It specifies CASSYSEFRGHEQFF.

The V gene is TRBV6-6, the J gene TRBJ2-1; 10 bases agree with TRBD2. Germline V gives CDR1 MNHNY, CDR2 SVGAGI (reference sequence). V shed 8 bases, J shed 5 bases, and the junction held 9 bases outside the gene matches. This CDR3 is 15 amino acids long. This CDR3 is CASSPAGGQDNEQFF. The CDR3 region has the DNA TGTGCCAGCTCCCCAGCGGGAGGGCAGGACAATGAGCAGTTCTTC.

This clone was counted only a few times. This chain joins TRBV19 and TRBJ2-2; 7 bases match TRBD2. The CDR3 totals 14 residues. Germline trimming cut 6 bases from V and 6 bases from J; bases unmatched to any gene: 7. Germline CDR1 LNHDA, CDR2 SQIVND (reference sequence). The CDR3 DNA reads TGTGCCAGTAGGACAGAGCGGGACTCCGGGGAGCTGTTTTTT. This gives the protein CASRTERDSGELFF.